This T cell receptor beta chain was obtained from a study of T cell changes during pregnancy in multiple sclerosis. Assay: immunoSEQ multiplex PCR; the TCRdb copy retains only in-frame clones and omits some. This sample has about 25,000 clones, with 86% found just once. Germline CDR1 and CDR2: LNHDA and SQIVND (reference sequence). This CDR3 is 11 amino acids long. V gave up 10 bases and J gave up 1 base; unmatched junction bases: 1. This sequence originates from a female donor in good health, enrolled as a control in a pregnancy study. The specimen comprised CD8+ T cells from peripheral blood mononuclear cells, sampled in the first trimester of pregnancy. The V and J genes are TRBV19 and TRBJ2-7; 7 bases are a match to TRBD1. The CDR3 sequence is CATGQSYEQYF. In nucleotides, the CDR3 is TGTGCCACGGGACAGTCCTACGAGCAGTACTTC.